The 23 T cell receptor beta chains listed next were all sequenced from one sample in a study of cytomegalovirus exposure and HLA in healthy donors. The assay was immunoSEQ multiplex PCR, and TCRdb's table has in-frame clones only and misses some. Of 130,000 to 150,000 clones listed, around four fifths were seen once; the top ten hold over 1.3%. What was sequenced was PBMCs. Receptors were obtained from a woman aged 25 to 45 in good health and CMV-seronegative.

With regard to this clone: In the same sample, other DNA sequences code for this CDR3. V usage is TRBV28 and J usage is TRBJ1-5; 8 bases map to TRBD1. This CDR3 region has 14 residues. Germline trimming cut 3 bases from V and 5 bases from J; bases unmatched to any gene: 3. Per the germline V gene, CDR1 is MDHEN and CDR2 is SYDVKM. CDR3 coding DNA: TGTGCCAGCAGTTTGGGACAGGCCCATCAGCCCCAGCATTTT. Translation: CASSLGQAHQPQHF. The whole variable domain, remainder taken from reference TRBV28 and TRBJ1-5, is DVKVTQSSRYLVKRTGEKVFLECVQDMDHENMFWYRQDPGLGLRLIYFSYDVKMKEKGDIPEGYSVSREKKERFSLILESASTNQTSMYLCASSLGQAHQPQHFGDGTRLSIL.

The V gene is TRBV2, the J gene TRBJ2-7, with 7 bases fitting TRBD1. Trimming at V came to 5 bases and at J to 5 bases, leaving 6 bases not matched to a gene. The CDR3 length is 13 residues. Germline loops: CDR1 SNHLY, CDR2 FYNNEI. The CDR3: CASSQTGPHEQYF. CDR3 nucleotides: TGTGCCAGCAGTCAGACAGGGCCCCACGAGCAGTACTTC.

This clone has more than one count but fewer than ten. This chain's CDR3 is CASSPPGRSYYEQYF. The CDR3, as DNA: TGTGCCAGCAGTCCCCCCGGGAGGTCGTACTACGAGCAGTACTTC. The chain carries TRBV27 and TRBJ2-7; 7 bases align to TRBD2. The CDR3 consists of 15 residues. V dropped 5 bases and J dropped 3; count of bases not matched to a gene: 10. Germline CDR1 and CDR2: MNHEY and SMNVEV (reference sequence).

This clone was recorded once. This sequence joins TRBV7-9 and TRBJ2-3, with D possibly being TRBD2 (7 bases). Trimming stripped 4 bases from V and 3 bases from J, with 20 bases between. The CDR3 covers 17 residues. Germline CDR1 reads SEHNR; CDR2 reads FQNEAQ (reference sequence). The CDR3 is CASSSGGAGARTDTQYF. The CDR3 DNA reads TGTGCCAGCAGCTCGGGGGGTGCGGGGGCTCGAACAGATACGCAGTATTTT.

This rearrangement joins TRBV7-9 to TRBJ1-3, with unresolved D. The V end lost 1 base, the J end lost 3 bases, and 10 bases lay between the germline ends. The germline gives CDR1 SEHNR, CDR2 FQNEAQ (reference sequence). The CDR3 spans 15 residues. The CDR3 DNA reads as TGTGCCAGCAGCTTAGTTCGGCGGCATGGAAACACCATATATTTT. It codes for CASSLVRRHGNTIYF.

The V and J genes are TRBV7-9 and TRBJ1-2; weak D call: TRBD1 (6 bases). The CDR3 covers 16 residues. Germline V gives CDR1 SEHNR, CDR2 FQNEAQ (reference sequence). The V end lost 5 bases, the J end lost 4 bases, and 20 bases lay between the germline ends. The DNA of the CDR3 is TGTGCCAGCAGCGTACTTGGACGCGGGGGGGCCTATGGCTACACCTTC. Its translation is CASSVLGRGGAYGYTF. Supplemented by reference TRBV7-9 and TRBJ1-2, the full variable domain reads DTGVSQNPRHKITKRGQNVTFRCDPISEHNRLYWYRQTLGQGPEFLTYFQNEAQLEKSRLLSDRFSAERPKGSFSTLEIQRTEQGDSAMYLCASSVLGRGGAYGYTFGSGTRLTVV.

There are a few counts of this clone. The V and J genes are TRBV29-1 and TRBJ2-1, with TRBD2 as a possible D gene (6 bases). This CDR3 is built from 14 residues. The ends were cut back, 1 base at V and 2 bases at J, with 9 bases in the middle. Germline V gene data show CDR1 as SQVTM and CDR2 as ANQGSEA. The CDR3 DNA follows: TGCAGCGTTGAAGGGAGGGCCGCCTACAATGAGCAGTTCTTC. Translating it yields CSVEGRAAYNEQFF.

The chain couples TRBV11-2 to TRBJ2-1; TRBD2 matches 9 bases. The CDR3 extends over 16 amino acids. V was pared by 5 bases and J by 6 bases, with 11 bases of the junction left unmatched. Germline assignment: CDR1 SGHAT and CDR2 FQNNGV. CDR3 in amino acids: CASSPGGRGGGNEQFF. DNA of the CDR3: TGTGCCAGCAGCCCCGGGGGGCGGGGGGGCGGCAATGAGCAGTTCTTC.

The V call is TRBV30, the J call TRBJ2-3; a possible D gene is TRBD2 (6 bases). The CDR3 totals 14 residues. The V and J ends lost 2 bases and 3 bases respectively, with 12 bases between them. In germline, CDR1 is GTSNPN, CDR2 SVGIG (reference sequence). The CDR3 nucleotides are TGTGCCTGGAGTCGCGGGACTTCTACAGATACGCAGTATTTT. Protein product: CAWSRGTSTDTQYF.

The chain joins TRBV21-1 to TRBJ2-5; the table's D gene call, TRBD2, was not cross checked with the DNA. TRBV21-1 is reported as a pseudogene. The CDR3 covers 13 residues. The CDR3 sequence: CASSEDSQETQYF. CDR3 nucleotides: TGTGCCAGCAGCGAGGACTCTCAAGAGACCCAGTACTTC.

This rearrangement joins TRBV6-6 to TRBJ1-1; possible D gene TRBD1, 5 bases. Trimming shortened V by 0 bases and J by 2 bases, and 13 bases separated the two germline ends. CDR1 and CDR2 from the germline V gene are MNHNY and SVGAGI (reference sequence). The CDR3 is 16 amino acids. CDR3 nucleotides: TGTGCCAGCAGTTACTCGATCGGGGGTTTCAACACTGAAGCTTTCTTT. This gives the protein CASSYSIGGFNTEAFF.

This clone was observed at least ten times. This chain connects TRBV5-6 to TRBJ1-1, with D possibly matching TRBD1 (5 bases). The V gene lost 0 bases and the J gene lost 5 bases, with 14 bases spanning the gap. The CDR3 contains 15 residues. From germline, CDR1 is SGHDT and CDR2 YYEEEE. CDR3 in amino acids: CASSLGLGGRTEAFF. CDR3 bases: TGTGCCAGCAGCTTGGGGTTGGGGGGAAGAACTGAAGCTTTCTTT.

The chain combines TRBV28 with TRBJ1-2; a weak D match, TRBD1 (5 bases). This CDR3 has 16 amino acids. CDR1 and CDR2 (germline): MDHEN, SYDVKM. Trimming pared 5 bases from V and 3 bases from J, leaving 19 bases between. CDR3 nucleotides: TGTGCCAGCAGTCAAGATAGGAGGGGATTTTACTATGGCTACACCTTC. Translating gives CASSQDRRGFYYGYTF.

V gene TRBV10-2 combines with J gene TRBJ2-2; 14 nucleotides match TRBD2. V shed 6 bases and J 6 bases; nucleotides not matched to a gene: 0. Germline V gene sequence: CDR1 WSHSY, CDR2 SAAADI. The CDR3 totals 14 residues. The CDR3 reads CASRTSGGAGELFF. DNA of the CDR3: TGCGCCAGCAGGACTAGCGGGGGGGCCGGGGAGCTGTTTTTT.

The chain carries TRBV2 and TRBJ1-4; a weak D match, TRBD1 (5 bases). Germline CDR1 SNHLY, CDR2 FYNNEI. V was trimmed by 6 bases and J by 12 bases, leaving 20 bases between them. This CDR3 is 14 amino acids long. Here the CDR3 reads CASSSGLLRVELFF. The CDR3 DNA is TGTGCCAGCAGCTCAGGGCTTCTCAGGGTTGAACTGTTTTTT.

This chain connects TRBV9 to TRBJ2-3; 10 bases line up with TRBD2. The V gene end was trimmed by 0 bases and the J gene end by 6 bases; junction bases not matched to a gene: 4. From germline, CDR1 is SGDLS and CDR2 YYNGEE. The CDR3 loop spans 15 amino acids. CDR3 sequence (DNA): TGTGCCAGCAGCGTAGGAATAGCGGGGGGCGATACGCAGTATTTT. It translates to CASSVGIAGGDTQYF. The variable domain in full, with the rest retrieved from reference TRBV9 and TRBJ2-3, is DSGVTQTPKHLITATGQRVTLRCSPRSGDLSVYWYQQSLDQGLQFLIQYYNGEERAKGNILERFSAQQFPDLHSELNLSSLELGDSALYFCASSVGIAGGDTQYFGPGTRLTVL.

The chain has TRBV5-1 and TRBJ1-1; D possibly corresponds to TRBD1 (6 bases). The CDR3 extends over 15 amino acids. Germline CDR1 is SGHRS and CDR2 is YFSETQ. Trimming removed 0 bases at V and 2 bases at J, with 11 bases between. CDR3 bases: TGCGCCAGCAGCTTGGGTTGGACAGTCAACACTGAAGCTTTCTTT. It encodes CASSLGWTVNTEAFF.

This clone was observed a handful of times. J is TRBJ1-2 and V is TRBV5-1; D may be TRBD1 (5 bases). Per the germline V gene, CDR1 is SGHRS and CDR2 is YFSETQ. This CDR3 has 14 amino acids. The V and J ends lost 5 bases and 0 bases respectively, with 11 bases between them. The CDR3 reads CASRAPGANYGYTF. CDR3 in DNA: TGCGCCAGCAGAGCCCCGGGGGCTAACTATGGCTACACCTTC.

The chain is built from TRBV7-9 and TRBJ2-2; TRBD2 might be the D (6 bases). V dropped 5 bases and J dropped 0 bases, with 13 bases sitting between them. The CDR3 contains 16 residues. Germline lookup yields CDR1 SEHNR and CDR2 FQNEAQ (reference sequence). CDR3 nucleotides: TGTGCCAGCAGCCTTTATTCGGGGGCGAACACCGGGGAGCTGTTTTTT. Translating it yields CASSLYSGANTGELFF.

In DNA form, the CDR3 reads TGTGCCAGCAGCGGCGTGGGCACAAATTCACCCCTCCACTTT. Protein product: CASSGVGTNSPLHF. The chain is built from TRBV6-6 and TRBJ1-6; no clear D. Germline V gene sequence: CDR1 MNHNY, CDR2 SVGAGI (reference sequence). The CDR3 extends over 14 amino acids. V lost 6 bases to trimming and J lost 7 bases, with 13 bases between them.

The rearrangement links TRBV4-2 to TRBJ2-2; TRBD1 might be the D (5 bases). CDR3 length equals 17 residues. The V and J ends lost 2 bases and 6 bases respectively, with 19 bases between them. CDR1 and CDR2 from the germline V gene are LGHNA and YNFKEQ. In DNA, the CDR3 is TGTGCCAGCAGCCAAAGGCCAGGGAATTGGTGGGCCGGGGAGCTGTTTTTT. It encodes CASSQRPGNWWAGELFF.

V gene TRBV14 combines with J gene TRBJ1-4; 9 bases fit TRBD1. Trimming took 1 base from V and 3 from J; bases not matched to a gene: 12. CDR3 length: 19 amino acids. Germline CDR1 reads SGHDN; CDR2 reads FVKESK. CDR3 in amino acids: CASSQAPGQGFTSNEKLFF. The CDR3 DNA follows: TGTGCCAGCAGCCAAGCACCGGGACAGGGCTTTACATCTAATGAAAAACTGTTTTTT.

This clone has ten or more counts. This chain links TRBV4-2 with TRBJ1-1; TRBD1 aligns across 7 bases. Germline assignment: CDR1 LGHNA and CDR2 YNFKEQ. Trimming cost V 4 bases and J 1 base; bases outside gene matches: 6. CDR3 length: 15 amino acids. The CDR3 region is CASSPSDRQNTEAFF. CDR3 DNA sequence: TGTGCCAGCAGCCCTTCGGACAGGCAGAACACTGAAGCTTTCTTT.